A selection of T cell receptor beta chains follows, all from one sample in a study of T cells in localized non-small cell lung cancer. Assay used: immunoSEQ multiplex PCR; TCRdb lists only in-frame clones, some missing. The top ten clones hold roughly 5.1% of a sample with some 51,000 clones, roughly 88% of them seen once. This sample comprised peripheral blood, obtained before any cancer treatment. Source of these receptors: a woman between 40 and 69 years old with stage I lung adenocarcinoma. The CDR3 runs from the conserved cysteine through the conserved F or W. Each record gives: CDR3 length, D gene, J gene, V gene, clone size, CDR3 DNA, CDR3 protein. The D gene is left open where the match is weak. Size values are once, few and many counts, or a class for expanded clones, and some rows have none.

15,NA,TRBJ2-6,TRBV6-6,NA,TGTGCCAGCAGTTACGGGGATCCTGGGGCCAACGTCCTGACTTTC,CASSYGDPGANVLTF
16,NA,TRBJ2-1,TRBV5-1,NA,TGCGCCAGCAGCTTGGTATCGGGTGTGTCCTACAATGAGCAGTTCTTC,CASSLVSGVSYNEQFF
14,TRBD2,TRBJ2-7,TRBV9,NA,TGTGCCAGCAGCCCTCAGGGAGGGGCCTACGAGCAGTACTTC,CASSPQGGAYEQYF
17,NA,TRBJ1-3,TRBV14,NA,TGTGCCAGCAGCCAAGGAGGACAAAGGCTCTCTGGAAACACCATATATTTT,CASSQGGQRLSGNTIYF
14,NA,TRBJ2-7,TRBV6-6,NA,TGTGCCAGCAGCCTGCTGGATCCAACCTACGAGCAGTACTTC,CASSLLDPTYEQYF
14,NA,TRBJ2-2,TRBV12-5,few,TGTGCTAGTGGTTTGGTACCTTACCCCGGGGAGCTGTTTTTT,CASGLVPYPGELFF
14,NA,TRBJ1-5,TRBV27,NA,TGTGCCAGCAGTTCAGGGGTGGGCAATCAGCCCCAGCATTTT,CASSSGVGNQPQHF
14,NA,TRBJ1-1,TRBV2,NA,TGTGCCAGCAGTGATGGTTCAGGGCACACTGAAGCTTTCTTT,CASSDGSGHTEAFF
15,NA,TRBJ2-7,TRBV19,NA,TGTGCCAGTACCCCGTCACACGCTTTCTCCTACGAGCAGTACTTC,CASTPSHAFSYEQYF
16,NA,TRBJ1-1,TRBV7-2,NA,TGTGCCAGCAGCTTAGGGCGAGGGGGGGGATACACTGAAGCTTTCTTT,CASSLGRGGGYTEAFF
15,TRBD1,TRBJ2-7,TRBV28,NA,TGTGCCAGCAGTCCAAGACAGGGAGAGGAGCCCGGGCAGTACTTC,CASSPRQGEEPGQYF
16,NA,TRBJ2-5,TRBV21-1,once,TGTGCCAGCAGCAAAGTAGTTTCGGACGGCCAAGAGACCCAGTACTTC,CASSKVVSDGQETQYF
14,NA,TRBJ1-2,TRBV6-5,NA,TGTGCCAGCAGACGGGCGGGCCAGGACTATGGCTACACCTTC,CASRRAGQDYGYTF
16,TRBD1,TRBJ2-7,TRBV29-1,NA,TGCAGCGTTTTCTCCCCCCCCGGCAGGGGGCCCGGCGAGCAGTACTTC,CSVFSPPGRGPGEQYF
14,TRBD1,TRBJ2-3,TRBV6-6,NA,TGTGCCAGCAGTTCCTTACAGGGGGCAGATACGCAGTATTTT,CASSSLQGADTQYF
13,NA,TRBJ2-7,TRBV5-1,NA,TGCGCCAGCAGCCCTGCAGGGGGGTACGAGCAGTACTTC,CASSPAGGYEQYF
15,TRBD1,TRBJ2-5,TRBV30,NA,TGTGCCTGGAGTGCTCGACCGGGACAGGGGAAGACCCAGTACTTC,CAWSARPGQGKTQYF